One sample yielded the 26 T cell receptor beta chains listed below, sequenced in a study of T cell responses to AZD1222 COVID-19 vaccine. Sequenced by immunoSEQ multiplex PCR; TCRdb stores in-frame clones only, minus some. The table has about 140,000 clones, around 90% seen once; the top ten hold under 5.5%. Sample: peripheral blood, taken 28 days after the second dose of the MenACWY control vaccine. These receptors were collected from an adult who received the MenACWY meningococcal vaccine as a control.

The chain couples TRBV4-1 to TRBJ1-5, with D uncertain. Germline assignment: CDR1 MGHRA and CDR2 YSYEKL. Trimming pared 0 bases from V and 0 bases from J, leaving 6 bases between. The CDR3 is 15 residues long. The CDR3 DNA reads TGCGCCAGCAGCCAAGAGTGGGATAGCAATCAGCCCCAGCATTTT. Protein: CASSQEWDSNQPQHF.

This sequence joins TRBV11-3 and TRBJ2-3; 7 bases are shared with TRBD2. Trimming took 3 bases from V and 4 from J; bases not matched to a gene: 13. Germline V gives CDR1 SGHNT, CDR2 YENEEA. This CDR3 has 17 residues. The CDR3 protein is CASSFPRLSGEPDTQYF. In DNA, the CDR3 is TGTGCCAGCAGCTTCCCCCGACTAAGCGGGGAGCCAGATACGCAGTATTTT. The whole variable domain, remainder taken from reference TRBV11-3 and TRBJ2-3, is EAGVVQSPRYKIIEKKQPVAFWCNPISGHNTLYWYLQNLGQGPELLIRYENEEAVDDSQLPKDRFSAERLKGVDSTLKIQPAELGDSAVYLCASSFPRLSGEPDTQYFGPGTRLTVL.

J is TRBJ2-7 and V is TRBV20-1; 9 bases match TRBD2. Germline values: CDR1 DFQATT, CDR2 SNEGSKA (reference sequence). With 3 bases clipped from V and 7 bases from J, the junction kept 10 bases outside the gene matches. This CDR3 contains 14 residues. The CDR3 spells CSASLLAGVGEQYF. DNA of the CDR3: TGCAGTGCTAGTCTGTTAGCGGGAGTCGGGGAGCAGTACTTC.

The chain joins TRBV18 to TRBJ1-1, with 7 bases fitting TRBD1. Germline CDR1 is KGHSH and CDR2 is LQKENI. Trimming removed 3 bases from V and 7 bases from J; junction bases left unmatched: 5. This CDR3 contains 13 residues. The CDR3 region is CASSPDREIEAFF. The CDR3 DNA reads TGTGCCAGCTCACCCGACAGGGAAATTGAAGCTTTCTTT.

V and J are TRBV4-2 and TRBJ2-3; D is perhaps TRBD1 or TRBD2 (5 bases each). There are 16 residues in the CDR3. The V gene lost 2 bases and the J gene lost 2 bases, with 14 bases spanning the gap. CDR1 and CDR2 from the germline V gene are LGHNA and YNFKEQ. This CDR3 reads CASSQTGTDHTDTQYF. CDR3 sequence (DNA): TGTGCCAGCAGCCAAACCGGGACGGACCACACAGATACGCAGTATTTT.

This rearrangement joins TRBV10-3 to TRBJ1-5, with TRBD1 matching 7 bases. V gave up 0 bases and J gave up 0 bases; unmatched junction bases: 8. Germline CDR1 is ENHRY and CDR2 is SYGVKD. This CDR3 comprises 18 residues. The CDR3 here is CAISESRAGTASNQPQHF. For the CDR3, the DNA is TGTGCCATCAGTGAGTCCCGAGCTGGGACAGCTAGCAATCAGCCCCAGCATTTT.

The table lists this clone with a count of one. The chain has TRBV7-8 and TRBJ2-7; 10 bases line up with TRBD2. Germline V gives CDR1 SGHVS, CDR2 FQNEAQ. The CDR3 runs to 17 residues. Losses at the gene ends were 2 bases for V and 6 bases for J; bases not matched to a gene: 13. CDR3 loop: CASSLNLAGEVASEQYF. In nucleotides, the CDR3 is TGTGCCAGCAGCTTAAATCTAGCGGGAGAGGTTGCGTCCGAGCAGTACTTC.

V gene TRBV27 combines with J gene TRBJ2-3; 9 bases fit TRBD2. Per the germline V gene, CDR1 is MNHEY and CDR2 is SMNVEV (reference sequence). Trimming at V came to 4 bases and at J to 2 bases, leaving 4 bases not matched to a gene. This CDR3 contains 15 residues. The CDR3 sequence is CASSSSGRLTDTQYF. The CDR3 region has the DNA TGTGCCAGCAGTTCCAGCGGGAGGCTCACAGATACGCAGTATTTT.

This sequence joins TRBV28 and TRBJ2-2; D unresolved. V shed 3 bases and J shed 5 bases, with 7 bases lying between them. The CDR3 has 13 residues. The germline gives CDR1 MDHEN, CDR2 SYDVKM. The CDR3 DNA is TGTGCCAGCAGTTTCAGGAGTACCGGGGAGCTGTTTTTT. Translating gives CASSFRSTGELFF.

This chain uses TRBV7-9 with TRBJ2-1, with 7 positions matching TRBD2. Germline V gene lookup returns CDR1 SEHNR and CDR2 FQNEAQ (reference sequence). The CDR3 totals 16 residues. With V trimmed by 2 bases and J by 4 bases, 8 bases remained unmatched. The CDR3 sequence is CASSLPGLAVYNEQFF. CDR3 coding DNA: TGTGCCAGCAGCTTACCGGGTCTAGCGGTTTACAATGAGCAGTTCTTC.

This chain links TRBV6-2 or TRBV6-3 with TRBJ1-2; 7 bases map to TRBD1. The CDR3 contains 17 residues. The germline CDR1 and CDR2 sequences are MNHEY and SVGEGT. Losses at the gene ends were 0 bases for V and 2 bases for J; bases not matched to a gene: 9. DNA for the CDR3: TGTGCCAGCAGTTACTCGATATCAGGGGGAGGGAACTATGGCTACACCTTC. Its protein product is CASSYSISGGGNYGYTF.

V is TRBV10-3 and J is TRBJ1-5; D remains unclear. There are 15 residues in the CDR3. The V gene's germline CDR1 is ENHRY and CDR2 SYGVKD. V lost 0 bases to trimming and J lost 6 bases, with 12 bases between them. CDR3 protein: CAISESTGRGQPQHF. In nucleotides, the CDR3 is TGTGCCATCAGTGAGTCGACCGGGAGAGGTCAGCCCCAGCATTTT.

In DNA form, the CDR3 reads TGTGCCAGCAGCTTAGGGGTCGGGGGTGAGCAGTTCTTC. It codes for CASSLGVGGEQFF. The chain is built from TRBV7-2 and TRBJ2-1; maybe TRBD2 (6 bases). Germline V gives CDR1 SGHTA, CDR2 FQGNSA. The CDR3 is 13 amino acids. Trimming took off 1 base at V and 9 bases at J, with 10 bases between the two ends. The full variable domain, in which reference TRBV7-2 and TRBJ2-1 provide the parts outside the CDR3, is GAGVSQSPSNKVTEKGKDVELRCDPISGHTALYWYRQSLGQGLEFLIYFQGNSAPDKSGLPSDRFSAERTGGSVSTLTIQRTQQEDSAVYLCASSLGVGGEQFFGPGTRLTVL.

V gene TRBV19 combines with J gene TRBJ1-1, with 8 bases that match TRBD1. V shed 5 bases and J 4 bases; nucleotides not matched to a gene: 6. This CDR3 is 14 amino acids long. Germline assignment: CDR1 LNHDA and CDR2 SQIVND (reference sequence). In DNA, the CDR3 is TGTGCCAGTAGTGACAGGGGTGATCCCACTGAAGCTTTCTTT. Translating gives CASSDRGDPTEAFF.

The rearrangement uses TRBV3-1 (or the pseudogene TRBV3-2) and TRBJ2-1; the match to TRBD2 covers 7 bases. CDR3 size: 17 residues. Germline V gene lookup returns CDR1 LGHDT and CDR2 YNNKEL (reference sequence). Losses at the gene ends were 4 bases for V and 4 bases for J; bases not matched to a gene: 13. CDR3 amino acids: CASSPSNSERDYNEQFF. As DNA, the CDR3 is TGTGCCAGCAGCCCGTCTAACTCAGAGCGGGATTACAATGAGCAGTTCTTC.

The V call is TRBV5-5, the J call TRBJ2-7; TRBD2 aligns across 7 bases. V lost 2 bases, J lost 6 bases, and 2 bases stayed unmatched. The CDR3 has 12 residues. In germline, CDR1 is SGHKS, CDR2 YYEKEE (reference sequence). CDR3 protein: CASSFAGAEQYF. The CDR3 DNA reads TGTGCCAGCAGCTTTGCGGGAGCCGAGCAGTACTTC.

The chain recombines TRBV5-1 with TRBJ1-2; D is unresolved. Germline V gene lookup returns CDR1 SGHRS and CDR2 YFSETQ. The V gene lost 1 base and the J gene lost 9 bases, with 19 bases spanning the gap. CDR3 size: 15 residues. Here the CDR3 DNA reads TGCGCCAGCAGCTTGAGGTCCGCGGCAGCCCAGAGCTACACCTTC. Protein sequence: CASSLRSAAAQSYTF.

The chain links TRBV10-3 to TRBJ1-2; D gene uncertain. Trimming took 1 base from V and 4 from J, leaving 7 bases between them. This CDR3 is built from 13 residues. Per the germline V gene, CDR1 is ENHRY and CDR2 is SYGVKD. CDR3 sequence: CAISELDGYGYTF. DNA of the CDR3: TGTGCCATCAGTGAGTTGGACGGCTATGGCTACACCTTC.

The rearrangement links TRBV5-5 to TRBJ1-1; TRBD1 matches at 8 bases. V dropped 4 bases and J dropped 7; count of bases not matched to a gene: 15. The CDR3 covers 16 residues. CDR1 is SGHKS and CDR2 is YYEKEE in the germline V gene (reference sequence). The CDR3: CASSLVGYRGTVEAFF. The CDR3 region has the DNA TGTGCCAGCAGCCTCGTTGGGTACAGGGGGACGGTTGAAGCTTTCTTT.

J is TRBJ2-6 and V is TRBV5-5; weak D call: TRBD2 (6 bases). V was cut by 4 bases and J by 0 bases, with 14 bases left in between. Germline assignment: CDR1 SGHKS and CDR2 YYEKEE (reference sequence). The CDR3 is made up of 17 amino acids. CDR3 protein: CASSLGGLFSGANVLTF. The CDR3 coding sequence is TGTGCCAGCAGCCTGGGGGGACTCTTCTCTGGGGCCAACGTCCTGACTTTC. Using reference TRBV5-5 and TRBJ2-6 for the parts outside the CDR3, the full variable domain is DAGVTQSPTHLIKTRGQQVTLRCSPISGHKSVSWYQQVLGQGPQFIFQYYEKEERGRGNFPDRFSARQFPNYSSELNVNALLLGDSALYLCASSLGGLFSGANVLTFGAGSRLTVL.

This chain uses TRBV3-1 (or the pseudogene TRBV3-2) with TRBJ2-1; D unclear. The CDR3 sequence is 14 residues long. Trimming shortened V by 2 bases and J by 6 bases, and 11 bases separated the two germline ends. Germline V gives CDR1 LGHDT, CDR2 YNNKEL (reference sequence). CDR3 in amino acids: CASSQLDWSNEQFF. The DNA of the CDR3 is TGTGCCAGCAGCCAACTAGATTGGAGCAATGAGCAGTTCTTC.

The chain uses TRBV2 and TRBJ1-2, with D maybe TRBD1 (6 bases). V lost 7 bases and J lost 0, with 9 bases in between. The CDR3 consists of 13 residues. Germline values: CDR1 SNHLY, CDR2 FYNNEI. The CDR3 is CASTGVANYGYTF. CDR3 nucleotides: TGTGCCAGCACAGGGGTAGCTAACTATGGCTACACCTTC.

This chain joins TRBV11-3 and TRBJ1-1; 12 bases align to TRBD1. Germline V CDR1 and CDR2: SGHNT, YENEEA. V was pared by 2 bases and J by 11 bases, with 9 bases of the junction left unmatched. The CDR3 has 15 amino acids. The CDR3 sequence is CASSLSGTGGLGAFF. The CDR3, as DNA: TGTGCCAGCAGCTTAAGCGGGACAGGGGGCTTAGGGGCTTTCTTT.

This chain links TRBV6-4 with TRBJ1-5; the D is unclear. This CDR3 spans 11 amino acids. The ends were cut back, 2 bases at V and 11 bases at J, with 7 bases in the middle. Germline CDR1 is MRHNA and CDR2 is SNTAGT. This chain's CDR3 is CASSDTQSQHF. The CDR3 bases are TGTGCCAGCAGTGACACCCAATCCCAGCATTTT.

V and J are TRBV18 and TRBJ1-5; unclear D gene. The V end lost 3 bases, the J end lost 3 bases, and 9 bases lay between the germline ends. This CDR3 is 14 amino acids long. The germline CDR1 and CDR2 sequences are KGHSH and LQKENI. CDR3 nucleotide sequence: TGTGCCAGCTCACCGGACGTGGACAATCAGCCCCAGCATTTT. Protein sequence: CASSPDVDNQPQHF.

J is TRBJ2-1 and V is TRBV6-2 or TRBV6-3; 7 bases are shared with TRBD2. The length of the CDR3 is 16 residues. Trimming at V came to 2 bases and at J to 3 bases, leaving 7 bases not matched to a gene. Looked up from germline, CDR1 is MNHEY and CDR2 is SVGEGT. The CDR3 sequence is CASSYMGGTNYNEQFF. Here the CDR3 DNA reads TGTGCCAGCAGTTACATGGGGGGGACTAACTACAATGAGCAGTTCTTC.